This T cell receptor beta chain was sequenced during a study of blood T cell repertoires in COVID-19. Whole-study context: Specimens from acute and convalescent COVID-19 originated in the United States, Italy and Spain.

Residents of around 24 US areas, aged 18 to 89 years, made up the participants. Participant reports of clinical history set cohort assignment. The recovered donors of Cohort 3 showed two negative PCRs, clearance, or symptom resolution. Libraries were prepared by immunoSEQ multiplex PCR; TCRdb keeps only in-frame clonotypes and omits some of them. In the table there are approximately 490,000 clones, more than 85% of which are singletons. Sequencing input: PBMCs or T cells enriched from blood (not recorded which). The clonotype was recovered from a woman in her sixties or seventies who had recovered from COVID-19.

This CDR3 reads CASSTGVGQPQHF. The CDR3 DNA is TGTGCCAGTTCGACAGGGGTGGGTCAGCCCCAGCATTTT. V usage is TRBV7-2 and J usage is TRBJ1-5; TRBD1 agrees at 8 bases. The germline CDR1 and CDR2 sequences are SGHTA and FQGNSA. CDR3 length: 13 amino acids. V lost 9 bases, J lost 6 bases, and 7 bases stayed unmatched.